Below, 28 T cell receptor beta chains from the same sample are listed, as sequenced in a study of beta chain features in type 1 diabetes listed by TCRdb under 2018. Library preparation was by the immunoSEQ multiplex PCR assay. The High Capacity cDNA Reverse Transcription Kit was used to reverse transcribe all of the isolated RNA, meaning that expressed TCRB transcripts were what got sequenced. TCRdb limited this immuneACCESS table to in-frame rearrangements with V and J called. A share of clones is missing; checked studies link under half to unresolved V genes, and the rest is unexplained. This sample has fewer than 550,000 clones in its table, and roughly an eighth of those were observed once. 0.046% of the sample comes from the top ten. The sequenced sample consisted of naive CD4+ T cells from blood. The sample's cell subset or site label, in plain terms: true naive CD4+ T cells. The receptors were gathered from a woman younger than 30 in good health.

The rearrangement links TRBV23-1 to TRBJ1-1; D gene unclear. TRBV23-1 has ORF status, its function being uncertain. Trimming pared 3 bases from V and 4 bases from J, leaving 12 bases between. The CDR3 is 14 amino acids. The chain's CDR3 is CASSQGSRITEAFF. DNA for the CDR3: TGCGCCAGCAGTCAGGGCAGCCGGATCACTGAAGCTTTCTTT.

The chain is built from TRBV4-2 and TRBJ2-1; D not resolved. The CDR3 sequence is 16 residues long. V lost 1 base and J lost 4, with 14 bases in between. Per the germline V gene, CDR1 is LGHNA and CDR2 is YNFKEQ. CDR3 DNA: TGTGCCAGCAGCCAAGCCCAGTTGGAGCGTTACAATGAGCAGTTCTTC. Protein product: CASSQAQLERYNEQFF.

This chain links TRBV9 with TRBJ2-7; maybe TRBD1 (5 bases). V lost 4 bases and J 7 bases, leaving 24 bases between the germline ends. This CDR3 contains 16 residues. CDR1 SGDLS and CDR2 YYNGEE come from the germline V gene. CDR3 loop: CASSPLRGPRASEQYF. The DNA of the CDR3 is TGTGCCAGCAGCCCCCTAAGGGGCCCCCGTGCCAGTGAGCAGTACTTC.

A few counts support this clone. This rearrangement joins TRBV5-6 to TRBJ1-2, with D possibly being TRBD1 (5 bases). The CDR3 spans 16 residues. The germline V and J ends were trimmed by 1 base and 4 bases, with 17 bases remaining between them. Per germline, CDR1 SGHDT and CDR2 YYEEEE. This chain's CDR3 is CASSLWGQSGAYGYTF. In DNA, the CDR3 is TGTGCCAGCAGCTTGTGGGGCCAGAGTGGGGCCTATGGCTACACCTTC.

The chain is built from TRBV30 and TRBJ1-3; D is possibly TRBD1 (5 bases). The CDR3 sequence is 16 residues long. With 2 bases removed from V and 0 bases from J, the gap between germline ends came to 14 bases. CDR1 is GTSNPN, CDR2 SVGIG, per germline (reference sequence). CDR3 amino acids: CAWSSTRQSSGNTIYF. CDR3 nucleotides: TGTGCCTGGAGTTCAACCAGACAGAGCTCTGGAAACACCATATATTTT.

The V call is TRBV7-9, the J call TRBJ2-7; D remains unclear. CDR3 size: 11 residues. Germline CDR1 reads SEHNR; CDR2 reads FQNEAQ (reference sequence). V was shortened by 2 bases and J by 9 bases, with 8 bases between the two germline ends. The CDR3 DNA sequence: TGTGCCAGCAGCTTACAGGATCCGCAGTACTTC. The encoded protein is CASSLQDPQYF.

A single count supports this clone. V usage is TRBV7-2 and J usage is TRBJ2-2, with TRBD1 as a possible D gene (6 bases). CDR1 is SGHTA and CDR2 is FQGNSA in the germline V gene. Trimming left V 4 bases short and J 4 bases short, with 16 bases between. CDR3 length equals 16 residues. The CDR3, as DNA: TGTGCCAGCAGCTCCCAGGGGAGATCGGGCACCGGGGAGCTGTTTTTT. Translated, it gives CASSSQGRSGTGELFF.

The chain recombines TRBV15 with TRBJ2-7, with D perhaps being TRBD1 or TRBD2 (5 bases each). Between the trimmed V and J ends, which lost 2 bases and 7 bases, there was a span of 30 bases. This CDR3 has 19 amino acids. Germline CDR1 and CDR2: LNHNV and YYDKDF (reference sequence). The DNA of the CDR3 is TGTGCCACCAGCAGACATCACCCCACCTTTGAGGGGTTGGGATTTGAGCAGTACTTC. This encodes CATSRHHPTFEGLGFEQYF.

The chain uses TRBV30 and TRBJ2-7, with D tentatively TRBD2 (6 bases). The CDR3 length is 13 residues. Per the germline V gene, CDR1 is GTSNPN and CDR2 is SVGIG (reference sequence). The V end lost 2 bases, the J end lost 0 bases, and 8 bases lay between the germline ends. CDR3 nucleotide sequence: TGTGCCTGGAGTCGGGGGAGCTCCTACGAGCAGTACTTC. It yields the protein CAWSRGSSYEQYF.

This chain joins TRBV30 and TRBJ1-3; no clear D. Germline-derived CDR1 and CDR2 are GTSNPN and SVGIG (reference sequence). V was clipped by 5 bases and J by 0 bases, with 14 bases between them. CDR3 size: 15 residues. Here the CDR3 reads CAWGSGRYSGNTIYF. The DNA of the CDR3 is TGTGCCTGGGGATCAGGACGGTACTCTGGAAACACCATATATTTT.

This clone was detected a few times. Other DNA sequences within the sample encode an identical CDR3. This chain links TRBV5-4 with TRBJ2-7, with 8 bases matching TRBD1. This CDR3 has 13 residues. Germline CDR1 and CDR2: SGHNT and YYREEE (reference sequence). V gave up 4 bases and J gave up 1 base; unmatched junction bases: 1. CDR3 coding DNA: TGTGCCAGCAGCCGGGACAGGTCCTACGAGCAGTACGTC. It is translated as CASSRDRSYEQYV.

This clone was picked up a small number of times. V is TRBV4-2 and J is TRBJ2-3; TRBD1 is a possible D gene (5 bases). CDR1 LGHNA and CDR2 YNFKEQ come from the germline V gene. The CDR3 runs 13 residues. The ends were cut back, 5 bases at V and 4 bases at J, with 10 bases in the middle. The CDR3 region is CASSKGQADTQYF. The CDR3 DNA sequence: TGTGCCAGCAGCAAGGGGCAGGCAGATACGCAGTATTTT.

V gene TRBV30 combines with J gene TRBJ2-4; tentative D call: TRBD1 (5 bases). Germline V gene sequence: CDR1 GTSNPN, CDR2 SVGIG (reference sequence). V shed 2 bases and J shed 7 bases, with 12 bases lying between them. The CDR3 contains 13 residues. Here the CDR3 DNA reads TGTGCCTGGAGTACAGGTGAACCTAACATTCAGTACTTC. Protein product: CAWSTGEPNIQYF.

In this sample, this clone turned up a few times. The CDR3 nucleotides are TGTGCCAGCAGTGGGACAGGGACTGCCTACGAGCAGTACGTC. It translates to CASSGTGTAYEQYV. The chain links TRBV2 to TRBJ2-7; TRBD1 agrees at 8 bases. The V segment lost 4 bases and the J segment 2 bases; nucleotides outside the gene matches: 4. Per germline, CDR1 SNHLY and CDR2 FYNNEI. This CDR3 has 14 amino acids.

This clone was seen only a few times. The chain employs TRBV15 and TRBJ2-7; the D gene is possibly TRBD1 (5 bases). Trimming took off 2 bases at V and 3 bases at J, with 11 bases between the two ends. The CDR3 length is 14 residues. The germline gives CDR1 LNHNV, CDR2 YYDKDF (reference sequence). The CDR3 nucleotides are TGTGCCACCAGCAGAATGCGACAGAACTACGAGCAGTACTTC. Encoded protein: CATSRMRQNYEQYF.

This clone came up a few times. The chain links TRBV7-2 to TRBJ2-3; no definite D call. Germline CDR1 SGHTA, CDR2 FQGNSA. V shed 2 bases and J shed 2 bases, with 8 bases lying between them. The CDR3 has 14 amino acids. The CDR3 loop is CASSLSPHTDTQYF. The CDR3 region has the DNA TGTGCCAGCAGCTTATCTCCGCACACAGATACGCAGTATTTT. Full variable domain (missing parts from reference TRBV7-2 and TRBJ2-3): GAGVSQSPSNKVTEKGKDVELRCDPISGHTALYWYRQSLGQGLEFLIYFQGNSAPDKSGLPSDRFSAERTGGSVSTLTIQRTQQEDSAVYLCASSLSPHTDTQYFGPGTRLTVL.

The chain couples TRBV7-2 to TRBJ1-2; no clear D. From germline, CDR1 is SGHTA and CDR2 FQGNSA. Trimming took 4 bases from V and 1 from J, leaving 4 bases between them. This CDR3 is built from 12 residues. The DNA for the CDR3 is TGTGCCAGCAGCTACTTTAACTATGGCTACACCTTC. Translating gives CASSYFNYGYTF.

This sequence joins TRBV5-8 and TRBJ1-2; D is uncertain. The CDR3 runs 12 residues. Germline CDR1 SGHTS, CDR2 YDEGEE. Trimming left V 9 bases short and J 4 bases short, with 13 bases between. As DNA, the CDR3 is TGTGCCATCGGCAGACTCACCTATGGCTACACCTTC. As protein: CAIGRLTYGYTF.

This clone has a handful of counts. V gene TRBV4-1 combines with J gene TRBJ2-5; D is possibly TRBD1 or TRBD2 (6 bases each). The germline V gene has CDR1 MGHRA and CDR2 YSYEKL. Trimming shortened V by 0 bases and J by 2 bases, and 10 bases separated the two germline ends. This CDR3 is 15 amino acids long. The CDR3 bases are TGCGCCAGCAGCCAAGAAGGGGGACTTCAAGAGACCCAGTACTTC. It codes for CASSQEGGLQETQYF.

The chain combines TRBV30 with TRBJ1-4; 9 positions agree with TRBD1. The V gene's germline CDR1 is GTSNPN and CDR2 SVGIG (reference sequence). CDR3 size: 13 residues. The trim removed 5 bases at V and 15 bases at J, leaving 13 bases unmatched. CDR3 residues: CAWSETGTGPLFF. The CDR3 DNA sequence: TGTGCCTGGTCGGAGACCGGGACAGGGCCATTGTTTTTT.

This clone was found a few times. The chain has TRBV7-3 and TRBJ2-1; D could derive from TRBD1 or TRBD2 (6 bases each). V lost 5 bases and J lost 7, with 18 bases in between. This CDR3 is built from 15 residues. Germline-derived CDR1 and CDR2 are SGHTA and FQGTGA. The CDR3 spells CASSPHPGAGNEQFF. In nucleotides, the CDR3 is TGTGCCAGCAGCCCACACCCGGGGGCGGGGAATGAGCAGTTCTTC. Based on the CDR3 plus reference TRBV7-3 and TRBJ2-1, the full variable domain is GAGVSQTPSNKVTEKGKYVELRCDPISGHTALYWYRQSLGQGPEFLIYFQGTGAADDSGLPNDRFFAVRPEGSVSTLKIQRTERGDSAVYLCASSPHPGAGNEQFFGPGTRLTVL.

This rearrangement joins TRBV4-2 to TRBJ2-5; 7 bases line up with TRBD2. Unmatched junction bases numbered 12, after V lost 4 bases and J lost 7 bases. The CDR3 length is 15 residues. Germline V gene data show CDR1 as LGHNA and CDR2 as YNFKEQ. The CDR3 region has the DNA TGTGCCAGCAGCCCAAACCGGGGGGAGTCCGGGACCCAGTACTTC. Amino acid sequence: CASSPNRGESGTQYF.

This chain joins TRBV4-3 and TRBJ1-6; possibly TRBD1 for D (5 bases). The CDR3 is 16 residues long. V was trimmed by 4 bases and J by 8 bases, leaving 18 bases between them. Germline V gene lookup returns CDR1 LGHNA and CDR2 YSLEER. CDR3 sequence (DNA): TGCGCCAGCAGCCTCACACTCCAGACAGACCATTCACCCCTCCACTTT. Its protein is CASSLTLQTDHSPLHF.

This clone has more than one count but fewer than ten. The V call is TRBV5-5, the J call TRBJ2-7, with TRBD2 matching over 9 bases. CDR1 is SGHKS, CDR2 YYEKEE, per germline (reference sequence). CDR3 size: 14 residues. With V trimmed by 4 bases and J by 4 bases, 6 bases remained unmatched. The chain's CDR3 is CASSKGLAVYEQYV. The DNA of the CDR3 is TGTGCCAGCAGCAAGGGACTAGCTGTATACGAGCAGTACGTC.

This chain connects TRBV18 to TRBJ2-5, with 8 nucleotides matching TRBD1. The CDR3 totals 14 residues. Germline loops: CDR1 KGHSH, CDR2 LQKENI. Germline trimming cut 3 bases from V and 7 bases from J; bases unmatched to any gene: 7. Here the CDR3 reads CASSPSTGARTQYF. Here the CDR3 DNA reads TGTGCCAGCTCACCCTCGACAGGGGCTCGGACCCAGTACTTC.

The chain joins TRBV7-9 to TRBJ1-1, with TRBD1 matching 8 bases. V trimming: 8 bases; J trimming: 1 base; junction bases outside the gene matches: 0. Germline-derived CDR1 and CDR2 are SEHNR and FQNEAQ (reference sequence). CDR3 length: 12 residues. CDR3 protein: CASGQGNTEAFF. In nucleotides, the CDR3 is TGTGCCAGCGGACAGGGGAACACTGAAGCTTTCTTT.

CDR3 amino acids: CASSLVTGYEQYV. The CDR3 DNA is TGTGCCAGCAGCTTAGTAACAGGGTACGAGCAGTACGTC. The rearrangement joins TRBV7-2 to TRBJ2-7, with TRBD1 as a possible D gene (6 bases). V was pared by 1 base and J by 4 bases, with 8 bases between. Germline values: CDR1 SGHTA, CDR2 FQGNSA. The CDR3 is 13 residues long.

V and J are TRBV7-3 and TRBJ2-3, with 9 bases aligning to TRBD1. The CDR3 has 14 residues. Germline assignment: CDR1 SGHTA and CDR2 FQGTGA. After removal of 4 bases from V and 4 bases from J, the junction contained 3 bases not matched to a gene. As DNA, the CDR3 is TGTGCCAGCAGCTGGGGACAGGGCGCAGATACGCAGTATTTT. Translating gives CASSWGQGADTQYF.